One TCR beta chain is described in this entry. Its antigen remains unknown. The entry originates in a study of graft-versus-host responses after intestinal transplantation. Study-wide background: Recipients uniformly received anti-thymocyte globulin induction, followed by tacrolimus and steroids for approximately 3 years. Study conclusions and caveats: In recipient marrow, GvH clones were found, and some appeared first in ileum or blood.

Measured with immunoSEQ multiplex PCR; TCRdb has only the in-frame clones, and not every one. Among around 99,000 clones listed, about 92% were seen once. This material consisted of unstimulated CD8+ T cells sorted from spleen or lymph node cells, taken before intestinal transplant. The receptor's source is a human donor who received an intestinal transplant.

The CDR3 loop is CSAESWTEETQYF. The CDR3 bases are TGCAGCGCAGAGAGCTGGACAGAAGAGACCCAGTACTTC. This sequence joins TRBV29-1 and TRBJ2-5; tentatively, D is TRBD1 (6 bases). The germline V gene encodes CDR1 SQVTM and CDR2 ANQGSEA. The CDR3 runs to 13 residues. Trimming removed 7 bases at V and 3 bases at J, with 15 bases between.